This paragraph covers one T cell receptor (beta chain) sequence. Extraction of total RNA produced a minimum of 6 micrograms from each sample. This record comes from a study of blood T cells in healthy people across ages. Alongside a J-beta primer mix, a sample-barcoded 5' primer served in a second PCR lasting about 6 to 12 cycles. From the 5' RACE reads, TCRdb called clonotypes with MiXCR, one entry per CDR3 protein. The sample yields hundreds of thousands of distinct CDR3 sequences, about 43% seen once. This CDR3 has 15 residues. Germline CDR1 SGHAT, CDR2 FQNNGV. The chain couples TRBV11-2 to TRBJ2-1; TRBD1 aligns across 7 bases. The last part of the DNA fits TRBJ2-7 better; the J call may be wrong. Source material: blood. The sequence derives from an older man in good health. The CDR3 region has the DNA TGTGCCAGCAGTCTAGACAGGGCCCTTTACAATGAGCAGTACTTC. It translates to CASSLDRALYNEQYF.